These T cell receptor beta chains were read from a single sample in a study of long-term antiretroviral therapy in people with HIV. Assay: immunoSEQ multiplex PCR; the TCRdb copy retains only in-frame clones and omits some. This sample has tens of thousands of clones, with roughly 87% found just once. The source was unsorted PBMCs, collected 0.3 years after starting antiretroviral therapy. These receptors all stem from a man aged 50 or older with HIV. The CDR3 runs from the conserved cysteine through the conserved F or W. D genes are given only for firm matches. Size values are once, few and many counts, or a class for expanded clones, and some rows have none.

cdr3_aa v_call d_call j_call clone_size
CASSLFPAARGDTQYF TRBV28 - TRBJ2-3 -
CATTRRGWTEAFF TRBV28 - TRBJ1-1 once
CASSSPNTAGGETQYF TRBV7-2 - TRBJ2-5 -
CASTYRRGTEAFF TRBV21-1 - TRBJ1-1 -
CASSLVAQGKLFF TRBV4-1 - TRBJ1-4 few
CASSPGQTLVTQYF TRBV5-5 - TRBJ2-5 -
CASSYSGEASEQFF TRBV6-6 - TRBJ2-1 few
CASSPGTVRNEQYF TRBV27 TRBD1 TRBJ2-7 -
CASSSTTRVLPDTQYF TRBV18 - TRBJ2-3 -
CASSPPRSGGHETQYF TRBV18 TRBD2 TRBJ2-5 -
CASSRGLAGVRSYEQYF TRBV7-2 TRBD2 TRBJ2-7 -
CASSSGLAGTDTQYF TRBV5-6 TRBD2 TRBJ2-3 -
CASSLNGGRYTDTQYF TRBV7-8 - TRBJ2-3 -
CASSVVQGGPEAFF TRBV9 TRBD1 TRBJ1-1 -
CASSSTGGSNQPQHF TRBV6-5 - TRBJ1-5 -
CASGPRGPQHF TRBV27 - TRBJ1-5 -
CASSHRTSAYEQYF TRBV19 - TRBJ2-7 -
CSVRAGGYEQYF TRBV29-1 - TRBJ2-7 -
CASSLLVGLSSYNEQFF TRBV5-6 - TRBJ2-1 -
CASSAGQEDTEAFF TRBV4-3 TRBD1 TRBJ1-1 -
CASSPYSRQGPNTEAFF TRBV5-4 TRBD1 TRBJ1-1 -
CASSIGDTYQPQHF TRBV19 - TRBJ1-5 -
CASSERAGVPSDEQFF TRBV6-4 - TRBJ2-1 few
CASSPRGRDVAFF TRBV7-9 - TRBJ2-1 -
CASSVNPGLAEETQYF TRBV9 TRBD2 TRBJ2-5 -
CASSWDRFNEQFF TRBV6-5 TRBD1 TRBJ2-1 -
CASSEVGVNYGYTF TRBV6-1 - TRBJ1-2 once
CASSLDVFGISNTGELFF TRBV11-2 - TRBJ2-2 -
CASTRAGTENSPLHF TRBV11-3 - TRBJ1-6 -
CAWSQRQGGWGYTF TRBV30 TRBD1 TRBJ1-2 -
CASSPLTGSGREQYF TRBV5-1 - TRBJ2-7 -
CASSEGGYGYTF TRBV10-2 - TRBJ1-2 once
CASSFRAGDDEQYF TRBV5-1 TRBD2 TRBJ2-7 -
CASSIGQGYDTQYF TRBV19 TRBD1 TRBJ2-3 -
CASSFPGGGNGYTF TRBV7-9 TRBD1 TRBJ1-2 -
CATSAKGSSGANVLTF TRBV15 - TRBJ2-6 -
CASSPSGGTYNEQFF TRBV6-5 TRBD2 TRBJ2-1 -
CASSPRVSGNTIYF TRBV11-2 - TRBJ1-3 -
CASSHGGTEAFF TRBV4-1 - TRBJ1-1 -
CASSGGIRHTEAFF TRBV19 - TRBJ1-1 -
CASRPGGANEKLFF TRBV7-2 - TRBJ1-4 once
CASSLAGQLYGYTF TRBV28 - TRBJ1-2 -
CASGLAGGSYEQYF TRBV27 TRBD2 TRBJ2-7 -
CASSSSGTELYEQYF TRBV7-9 TRBD1 TRBJ2-7 -
CASSLVLASYEQYF TRBV7-2 - TRBJ2-7 few
CASSFVAGRGPGRYGYTF TRBV13 - TRBJ1-2 once
CASSEETVDNSPLHF TRBV2 - TRBJ1-6 -
CASSLDRGRSYNEQFF TRBV5-6 - TRBJ2-1 once
CASSYGDPAEAFF TRBV6-6 - TRBJ1-1 few
CASSASGQVYNEQFF TRBV25-1 TRBD1 TRBJ2-1 few